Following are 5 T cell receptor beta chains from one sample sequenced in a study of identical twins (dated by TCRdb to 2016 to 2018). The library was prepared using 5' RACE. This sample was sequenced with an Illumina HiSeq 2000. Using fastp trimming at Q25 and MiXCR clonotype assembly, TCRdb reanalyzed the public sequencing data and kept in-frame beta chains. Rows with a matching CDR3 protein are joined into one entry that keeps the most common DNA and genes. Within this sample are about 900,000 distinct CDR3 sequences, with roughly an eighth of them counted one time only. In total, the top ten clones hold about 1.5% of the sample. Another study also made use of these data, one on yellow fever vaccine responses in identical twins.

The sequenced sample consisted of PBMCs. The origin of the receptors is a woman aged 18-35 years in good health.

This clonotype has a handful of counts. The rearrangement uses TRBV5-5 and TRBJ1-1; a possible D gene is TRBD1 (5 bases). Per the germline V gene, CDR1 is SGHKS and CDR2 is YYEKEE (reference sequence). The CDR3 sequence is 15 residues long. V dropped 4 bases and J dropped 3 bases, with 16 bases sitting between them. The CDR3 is CASSPRTSADTEAFF. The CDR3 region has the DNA TGTGCCAGCAGCCCCCGGACATCCGCAGACACTGAAGCTTTCTTT.

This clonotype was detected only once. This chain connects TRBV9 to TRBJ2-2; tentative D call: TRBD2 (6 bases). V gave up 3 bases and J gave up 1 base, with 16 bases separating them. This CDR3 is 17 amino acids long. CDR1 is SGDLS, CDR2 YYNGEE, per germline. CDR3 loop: CASSAEAIAVNTGELFF. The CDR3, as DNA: TGTGCCAGCAGCGCCGAGGCCATAGCGGTGAACACCGGGGAGCTGTTTTTT.

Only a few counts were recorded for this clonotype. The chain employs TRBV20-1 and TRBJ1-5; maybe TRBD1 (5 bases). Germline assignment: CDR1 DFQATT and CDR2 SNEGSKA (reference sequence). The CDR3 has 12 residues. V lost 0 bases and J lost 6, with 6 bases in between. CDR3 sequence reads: CSAREGGQPQHF. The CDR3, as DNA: TGCAGTGCTAGAGAGGGGGGTCAGCCCCAGCATTTT.

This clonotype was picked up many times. DNA for the CDR3: TGTGCCAGCAGTTCATGGGGCTCACAGCATTTT. This encodes CASSSWGSQHF. The chain links TRBV12-3 or TRBV12-4 to TRBJ1-5; the D gene is possibly TRBD1 (5 bases). The CDR3 spans 11 residues. The V end lost 4 bases, the J end lost 13 bases, and 11 bases lay between the germline ends.

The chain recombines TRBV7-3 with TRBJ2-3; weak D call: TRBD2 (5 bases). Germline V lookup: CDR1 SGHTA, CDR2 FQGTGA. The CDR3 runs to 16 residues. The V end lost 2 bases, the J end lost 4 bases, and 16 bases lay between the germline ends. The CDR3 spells CASSLSGGPGADTQYF. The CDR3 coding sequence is TGTGCCAGCAGCTTATCCGGCGGACCCGGGGCAGATACGCAGTATTTT.